This is a list of T cell receptor beta chains from one sample in a study of T-cell reconstitution after alpha-beta-depleted transplantation in children. Via MiXCR, TCRdb re-called the PCR reads, giving one row per CDR3 protein. The sample consists of more than 250,000 distinct CDR3 sequences, nearly 10% of them appearing once. Sequences were derived from PBMCs from the stem cell graft donor, sampled from the stem cell graft. The receptors here all came from a human donor who donated a stem cell graft to a child with SCID. Each CDR3 is given with its conserved first and last residue. Not every row has a clone size; where given, it reads once, few, many or a size class.

V gene	clone size	CDR3 protein
TRBV5-1	many	CASSLGVGYNEQFF
TRBV5-1	few	CASRAKLLARLAGGQETQYF
TRBV29-1	NA	CSVPGQGVEKLFF
TRBV9	many	CASGQGPNTGELFF
TRBV6-2/TRBV6-3	many	CASGWGFEAFF
TRBV19	many	CASSMEGAVTEAFF
TRBV7-9	NA	CASSRRLTENTEAFF
TRBV7-9	NA	CASSFGQPNSPLHF
TRBV7-6	few	CASSRSGQVAYEQYF
TRBV12-3/TRBV12-4	few	CASSFPTSGPYNEQFF
TRBV14	NA	CASSLQRGGLNEQFF
TRBV13	many	CASSLGGVYNSPLHF
TRBV9	many	CASSPDGALYYGYTF
TRBV12-3/TRBV12-4	NA	CASSGVSYEQYF
TRBV9	NA	CASSAPGTGDIQYF
TRBV9	many	CASSVGGGVRTDTQYF
TRBV20-1	once	CSARNLWAIRTDTQYF
TRBV29-1	NA	CSAEEMNTEAFF
TRBV11-3	many	CASSFTGANTGELFF
TRBV29-1	few	CSTKTGALTQYF
TRBV2	few	CASREHRTENTEAFF
TRBV5-5	few	CASSLVPGQVYTGELFF
TRBV7-3	many	CASSLKPRTDTGELFF
TRBV4-2	few	CASSPGSGSETQYF
TRBV20-1	many	CSAWQVNTYEQYF
TRBV20-1	NA	CSARMVAGGLGEQYF
TRBV5-6	few	CASSWGQGPYNEQFF
TRBV12-3/TRBV12-4	few	CASSETGGRRDTQYF